This T cell receptor (beta chain) was captured by sequencing in a study of blood T cell repertoires in COVID-19. Study-wide context: Nucleic acid was either cDNA or gDNA, and it came from T cells, B-cell-depleted T cells, or PBMCs.

Germline loops: CDR1 SGDLS, CDR2 YYNGEE. The CDR3 contains 17 residues. Trimming shortened V by 4 bases and J by 2 bases, and 20 bases separated the two germline ends. Only in-frame clones appear in the TCRdb table, and some are missing; sequencing was by immunoSEQ multiplex PCR. The repertoire consists of 200,000 to 300,000 clones, with 75% to 90% occurring once and the leading ten covering just over 3%. The source is a woman in her thirties who had recovered from COVID-19. This chain connects TRBV9 to TRBJ2-3; weak D call: TRBD1 (7 bases). The sample comprised peripheral blood. CDR3 sequence: CASSPLSGGLATDTQYF. CDR3 bases: TGTGCCAGCAGCCCTCTTTCAGGGGGACTCGCCACAGATACGCAGTATTTT.